Listed below are T cell receptor beta chains from one sample, sequenced in a study of blood T cell repertoires in COVID-19. Only in-frame clones appear in the TCRdb table, and some are missing; sequencing was by immunoSEQ multiplex PCR. The table includes about 68,000 clones, about 93% detected once. Sequenced input: peripheral blood. These receptors originate from a human donor in a cohort sampled during active COVID-19. Both conserved end residues are part of each CDR3.

j_call: TRBJ2-3; v_call: TRBV2; cdr3_aa: CASSDFNGLSYTDTQYF
j_call: TRBJ2-1; v_call: TRBV15; cdr3_aa: CATSRDRRGDYNEQFF
j_call: TRBJ2-5; v_call: TRBV7-8; cdr3_aa: CASSFAPGETQYF
j_call: TRBJ1-6; v_call: TRBV3-1/TRBV3-2; cdr3_aa: CASSQGTGFNSPLHF
j_call: TRBJ2-1; v_call: TRBV24-1; cdr3_aa: CATSDSPGDEQFF
j_call: TRBJ1-4; v_call: TRBV18; cdr3_aa: CASSPPSTATNEKLFF
j_call: TRBJ1-1; v_call: TRBV2; cdr3_aa: CAPMGGASEAFF
j_call: TRBJ2-5; v_call: TRBV19; cdr3_aa: CASTGTSGETQYF
j_call: TRBJ2-5; v_call: TRBV9; cdr3_aa: CASSVGVSSGQETQYF
j_call: TRBJ1-5; v_call: TRBV6-8; cdr3_aa: CASNDLREGPNQPQHF
j_call: TRBJ1-1; v_call: TRBV10-1; cdr3_aa: CASSVVGGTEAFF
j_call: TRBJ2-7; v_call: TRBV19; cdr3_aa: CASSRQGASNEQYF